This T cell receptor beta chain was identified in a study of Ad26.COV2.S vaccination and SARS-CoV-2 variants. General study points: After vaccination, reports described spike-specific CD8+ and CD4+ T cell responses as showing substantial breadth. Similar non-spike TCR breadth was observed in recipients of vaccine and of placebo.

Some clones are missing from TCRdb's copy, which holds only in-frame ones; the method was immunoSEQ multiplex PCR. The sample records roughly 40,000 clones, approximately 83% being singletons. The V gene's germline CDR1 is MDHEN and CDR2 SYDVKM. Deletions cut 1 base from V and 4 bases from J, with 13 bases between. This CDR3 has 15 residues. A note on this clone: Its antigen is unknown.

The sequencing here drew on peripheral blood, taken after recovery from COVID-19. This chain connects TRBV28 to TRBJ1-2; the D is unclear. The sequence was obtained from a human donor who had recovered from COVID-19. In nucleotides, the CDR3 is TGTGCCAGCAGTTTATTGAGCACCTTAGTCTATGGCTACACCTTC. Protein sequence: CASSLLSTLVYGYTF.